The 4 T cell receptor beta chains below come from one sample, sequenced in a study of shared clonotypes between healthy human individuals. Data came from immunoSEQ multiplex PCR; TCRdb stores just in-frame clones and leaves some out. This sample has 2 million to 3 million clones; over 85% occur once, and the top ten carry around 0.4%. The material sequenced was naive CD4+ T cells from PBMCs. Described subset: CD45RA+ positively selected. The receptors were sampled from a young man in good health. Some clones in this sample may be carry-over from other donors' samples.

This clone was seen just once. J is TRBJ2-2 and V is TRBV9; 9 nucleotides agree with TRBD2. CDR3 length: 23 amino acids. The ends lost 0 bases at V and 1 base at J; junction bases unmatched: 22. CDR1 and CDR2 (germline): SGDLS, YYNGEE. The CDR3: CASSVAPIFPPPGGRGNTGELFF. The CDR3 DNA follows: TGTGCCAGCAGCGTAGCACCCATTTTCCCCCCCCCGGGCGGGAGGGGGAACACCGGGGAGCTGTTTTTT.

V usage is TRBV7-9 and J usage is TRBJ1-3, with 9 bases that match TRBD1. CDR1 is SEHNR and CDR2 is FQNEAQ in the germline V gene (reference sequence). The CDR3 is made up of 15 amino acids. V shed 4 bases and J 8 bases; nucleotides not matched to a gene: 9. The CDR3 reads CASSSWGQGGDTIYF. The CDR3 region has the DNA TGTGCCAGCAGCTCCTGGGGACAGGGTGGGGACACCATATATTTT.

The chain combines TRBV29-1 with TRBJ1-1, with TRBD1 as a possible D gene (5 bases). CDR1 and CDR2 from the germline V gene are SQVTM and ANQGSEA. Trimming removed 4 bases from V and 5 bases from J, with 17 bases in between. This CDR3 is built from 14 residues. As DNA, the CDR3 is TGCAGCGTTGTCGGTCAGGTCTGGGGGACTGAAGCTTTCTTT. Translating gives CSVVGQVWGTEAFF.

Only one count was recorded for this clone. CDR3 sequence reads: CASSRSGPSTDTQYF. CDR3 nucleotide sequence: TGTGCCAGCAGCCGTAGCGGGCCGAGCACAGATACGCAGTATTTT. This chain links TRBV27 with TRBJ2-3; 7 nucleotides agree with TRBD2. Losses at the gene ends were 6 bases for V and 0 bases for J; bases not matched to a gene: 6. CDR1 and CDR2 from the germline V gene are MNHEY and SMNVEV (reference sequence). The CDR3 consists of 15 residues.